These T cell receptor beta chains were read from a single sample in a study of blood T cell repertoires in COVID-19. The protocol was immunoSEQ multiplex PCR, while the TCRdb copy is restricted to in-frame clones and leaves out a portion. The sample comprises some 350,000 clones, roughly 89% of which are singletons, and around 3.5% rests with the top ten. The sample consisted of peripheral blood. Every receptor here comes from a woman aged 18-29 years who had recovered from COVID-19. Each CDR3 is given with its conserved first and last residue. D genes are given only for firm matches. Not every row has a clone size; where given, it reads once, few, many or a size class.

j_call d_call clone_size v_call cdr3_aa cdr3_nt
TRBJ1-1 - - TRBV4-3 CASSQTGNTEAFF TGCGCCAGCAGCCAAACTGGGAACACTGAAGCTTTCTTT
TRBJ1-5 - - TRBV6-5 CASSYHRGSGNQPQHF TGTGCCAGCAGTTATCACCGGGGAAGCGGCAATCAGCCCCAGCATTTT
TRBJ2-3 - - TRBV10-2 CASSTGGRGSTQYF TGCGCCAGCAGTACCGGGGGACGAGGGAGTACGCAGTATTTT
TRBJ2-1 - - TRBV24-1 CATSEPGQLGKGHEQFF TGTGCCACCAGTGAGCCAGGACAGCTCGGAAAGGGGCATGAGCAGTTCTTC
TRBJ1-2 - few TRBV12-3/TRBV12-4 CASSFGHAYGYTF TGTGCCAGCAGTTTTGGACACGCCTATGGCTACACCTTC
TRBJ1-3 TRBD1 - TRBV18 CASSGQPGQSSGNTIYF TGTGCCAGCTCAGGCCAACCGGGACAGAGCTCTGGAAACACCATATATTTT
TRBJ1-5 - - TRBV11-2 CASSLSGESNQPQHF TGTGCCAGCAGCTTATCTGGGGAGAGCAATCAGCCCCAGCATTTT
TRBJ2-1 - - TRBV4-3 CASSLDRGGSYNEQFF TGCGCCAGCAGCCTTGACAGGGGAGGGTCCTACAATGAGCAGTTCTTC
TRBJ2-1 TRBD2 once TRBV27 CASRGLAANNNNEQFF TGTGCCAGCAGGGGACTAGCGGCAAATAATAACAATGAGCAGTTCTTC
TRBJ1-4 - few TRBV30 CAWSDTTELNEKLFF TGTGCCTGGAGTGACACGACAGAGCTCAATGAAAAACTGTTTTTT
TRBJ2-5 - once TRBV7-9 CASSLLQETQYF TGTGCCAGCAGCCTCTTACAAGAGACCCAGTACTTC
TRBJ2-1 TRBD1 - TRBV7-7 CASSLGRRDSDEQFF TGTGCCAGCAGCTTAGGACGAAGGGACAGCGATGAGCAGTTCTTC
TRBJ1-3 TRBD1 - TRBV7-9 CASSLVRQGLGGNTIYF TGTGCCAGCAGCTTGGTTAGACAGGGATTGGGCGGAAACACCATATATTTT
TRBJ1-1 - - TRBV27 CASSLHRDGTEAFF TGTGCCAGCAGTTTGCACAGGGATGGGACTGAAGCTTTCTTT
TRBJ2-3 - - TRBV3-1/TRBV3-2 CASSRQSTDTQYF TGTGCCAGCAGCCGACAGAGCACAGATACGCAGTATTTT
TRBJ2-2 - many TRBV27 CASSLWGAGELFF TGTGCCAGCAGTTTATGGGGAGCCGGGGAGCTGTTTTTT
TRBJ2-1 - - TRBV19 CASSSSSQRNEQFF TGTGCCAGTAGTTCGTCTAGTCAACGCAATGAGCAGTTCTTC
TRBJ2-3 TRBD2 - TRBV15 CATSRLAGAPGVQYF TGTGCCACCAGCAGACTAGCGGGGGCTCCGGGGGTGCAGTATTTT
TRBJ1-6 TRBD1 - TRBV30 CAWKGQYNSPLHF TGTGCCTGGAAGGGACAGTATAATTCACCCCTCCACTTT
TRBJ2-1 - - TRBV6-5 CASSYGPVVEQFF TGTGCCAGCAGTTATGGGCCGGTAGTTGAGCAGTTCTTC
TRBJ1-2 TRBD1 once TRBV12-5 CASGRAGGSDTF TGTGCTAGTGGCAGGGCAGGGGGCTCTGACACCTTC
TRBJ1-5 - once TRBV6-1 CASSELNPSVWGDYSNQPQHF TGTGCCAGCAGTGAATTAAATCCCTCCGTATGGGGAGACTATAGCAATCAGCCCCAGCATTTT
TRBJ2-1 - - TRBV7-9 CASSLYTGVPSRGNEQFF TGTGCCAGCAGCTTATACACGGGCGTGCCTTCCAGGGGCAATGAGCAGTTCTTC
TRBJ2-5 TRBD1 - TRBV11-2 CASSFDRVGETQYF TGTGCCAGCAGCTTCGACAGGGTGGGGGAGACCCAGTACTTC
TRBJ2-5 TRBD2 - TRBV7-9 CASSHGTSGLVKETQYF TGTGCCAGCAGCCACGGGACTAGCGGATTAGTAAAAGAGACCCAGTACTTC
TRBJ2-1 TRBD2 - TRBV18 CASSQSSGRLRSYNEQFF TGTGCCAGCTCACAGAGTAGCGGGCGGCTCCGCTCCTACAATGAGCAGTTCTTC
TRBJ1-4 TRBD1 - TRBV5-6 CASSLAQGGLATNEKLFF TGTGCCAGCAGCTTGGCCCAGGGGGGCCTTGCAACTAATGAAAAACTGTTTTTT
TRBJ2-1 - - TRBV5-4 CASSVESDSAYNEQFF TGTGCCAGCAGCGTGGAAAGCGACTCGGCCTACAATGAGCAGTTCTTC
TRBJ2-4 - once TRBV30 CAWSVRWGAGKNIQYF TGTGCCTGGAGTGTACGTTGGGGCGCAGGCAAAAACATTCAGTACTTC
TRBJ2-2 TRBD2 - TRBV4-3 CASSPLAGTGELFF TGCGCCAGCAGCCCTTTAGCGGGCACCGGGGAGCTGTTTTTT
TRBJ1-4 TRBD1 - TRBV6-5 CASGYRGEKLFF TGTGCCAGCGGCTACAGGGGGGAAAAACTGTTTTTT
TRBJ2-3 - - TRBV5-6 CASSFGDTQYF TGTGCCAGCAGCTTCGGAGATACGCAGTATTTT
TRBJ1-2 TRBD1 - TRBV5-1 CASSLGDRAGYGYTF TGCGCCAGCAGCTTGGGGGACAGGGCCGGATATGGCTACACCTTC
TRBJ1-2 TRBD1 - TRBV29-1 CSIEIRTGTYGYTF TGCAGCATTGAGATCCGGACAGGGACCTATGGCTACACCTTC
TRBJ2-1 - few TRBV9 CASSVGAGSYNEQFF TGTGCCAGCAGCGTAGGGGCGGGATCCTACAATGAGCAGTTCTTC
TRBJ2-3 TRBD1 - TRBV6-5 CASRSGQVPDTQYF TGTGCCAGCAGATCCGGACAGGTTCCAGATACGCAGTATTTT
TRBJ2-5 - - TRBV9 CASSPALATQETQYF TGTGCCAGCAGCCCAGCGCTAGCCACTCAGGAGACCCAGTACTTC
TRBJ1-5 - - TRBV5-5 CASSRDGTIINQPQHF TGTGCCAGCAGCCGCGACGGGACAATCATCAATCAGCCCCAGCATTTT
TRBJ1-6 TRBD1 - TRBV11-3 CASSLRGGWAPLHF TGTGCCAGCAGCTTGCGAGGGGGCTGGGCACCCCTCCACTTT
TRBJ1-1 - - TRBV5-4 CASSLGVGRDTEAFF TGTGCCAGCAGCTTGGGCGTGGGGCGCGACACTGAAGCTTTCTTT
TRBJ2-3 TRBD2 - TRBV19 CASSTGLAGTDTQYF TGTGCCAGTAGTACGGGACTAGCGGGCACAGATACGCAGTATTTT
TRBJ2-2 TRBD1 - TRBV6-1 CASSDPGTGPGELFF TGTGCCAGCAGTGACCCCGGGACAGGGCCCGGGGAGCTGTTTTTT
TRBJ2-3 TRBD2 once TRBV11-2 CASSPGISGSGTDTQYF TGTGCCAGCAGCCCGGGAATTAGCGGGAGTGGAACAGATACGCAGTATTTT
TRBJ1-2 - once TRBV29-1 CSVGETSRTYGYTF TGCAGCGTTGGAGAGACTTCCCGAACATATGGCTACACCTTC
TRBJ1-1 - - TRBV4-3 CASSQVRARDFNTEAFF TGCGCCAGCAGCCAAGTTAGGGCCCGGGACTTTAACACTGAAGCTTTCTTT
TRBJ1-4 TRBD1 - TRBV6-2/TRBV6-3 CASSPGTGIWLFF TGTGCCAGCAGTCCCGGGACAGGGATTTGGCTGTTTTTT
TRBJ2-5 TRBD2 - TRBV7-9 CASSPELATPGTQYF TGTGCCAGCAGCCCCGAACTAGCGACTCCGGGGACCCAGTACTTC
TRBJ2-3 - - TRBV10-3 CAISPKGLQNTDTQYF TGTGCCATCAGCCCGAAGGGACTCCAAAACACAGATACGCAGTATTTT
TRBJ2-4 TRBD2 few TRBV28 CASSLTGQRDLQYF TGTGCCAGCAGTTTAACCGGTCAGCGGGACCTTCAGTACTTC
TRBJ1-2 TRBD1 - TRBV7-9 CASSLGRQGQNYGYTF TGTGCCAGCAGCTTAGGACGACAGGGACAGAACTATGGCTACACCTTC
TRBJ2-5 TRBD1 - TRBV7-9 CASSPRDRETQYF TGTGCCAGCAGCCCGAGGGACAGGGAGACCCAGTACTTC
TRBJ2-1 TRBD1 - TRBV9 CASSVGTGSGNEQFF TGTGCCAGCAGCGTAGGGACAGGGTCGGGCAATGAGCAGTTCTTC
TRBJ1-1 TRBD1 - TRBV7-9 CASSLATGGGNTEAFF TGTGCCAGCAGCTTAGCTACAGGGGGAGGGAACACTGAAGCTTTCTTT
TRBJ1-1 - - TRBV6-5 CASSYSKAGTEAFF TGTGCCAGCAGTTACTCGAAAGCGGGGACTGAAGCTTTCTTT
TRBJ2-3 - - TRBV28 CASSSRFIGGTDTQYF TGTGCCAGCAGTTCCCGGTTTATCGGAGGCACAGATACGCAGTATTTT